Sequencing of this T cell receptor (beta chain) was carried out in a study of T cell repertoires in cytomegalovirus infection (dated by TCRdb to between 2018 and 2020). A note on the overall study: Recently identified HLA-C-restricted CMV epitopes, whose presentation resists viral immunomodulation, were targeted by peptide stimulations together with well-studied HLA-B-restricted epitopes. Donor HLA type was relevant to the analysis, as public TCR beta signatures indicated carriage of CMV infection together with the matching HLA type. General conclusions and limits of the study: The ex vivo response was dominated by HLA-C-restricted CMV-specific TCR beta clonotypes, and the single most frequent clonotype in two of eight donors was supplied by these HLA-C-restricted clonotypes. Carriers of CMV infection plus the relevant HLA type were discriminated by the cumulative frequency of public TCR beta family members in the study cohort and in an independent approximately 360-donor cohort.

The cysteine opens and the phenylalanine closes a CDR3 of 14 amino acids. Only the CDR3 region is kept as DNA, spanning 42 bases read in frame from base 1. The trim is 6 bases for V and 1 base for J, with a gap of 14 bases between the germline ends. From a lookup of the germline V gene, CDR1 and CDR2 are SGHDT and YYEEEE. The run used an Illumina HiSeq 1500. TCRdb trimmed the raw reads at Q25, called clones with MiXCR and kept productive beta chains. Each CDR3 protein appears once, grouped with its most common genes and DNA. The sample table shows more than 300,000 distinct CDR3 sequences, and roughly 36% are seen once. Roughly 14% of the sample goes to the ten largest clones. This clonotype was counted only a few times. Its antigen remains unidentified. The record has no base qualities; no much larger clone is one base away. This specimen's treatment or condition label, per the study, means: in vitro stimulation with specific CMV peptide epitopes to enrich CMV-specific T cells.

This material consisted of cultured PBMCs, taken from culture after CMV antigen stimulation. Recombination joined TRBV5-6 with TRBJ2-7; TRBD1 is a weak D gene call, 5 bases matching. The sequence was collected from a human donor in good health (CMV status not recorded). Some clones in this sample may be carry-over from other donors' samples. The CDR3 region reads CASTLSGFSYEQYF. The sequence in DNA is TGTGCCAGCACCTTATCAGGGTTTTCCTACGAGCAGTACTTC.